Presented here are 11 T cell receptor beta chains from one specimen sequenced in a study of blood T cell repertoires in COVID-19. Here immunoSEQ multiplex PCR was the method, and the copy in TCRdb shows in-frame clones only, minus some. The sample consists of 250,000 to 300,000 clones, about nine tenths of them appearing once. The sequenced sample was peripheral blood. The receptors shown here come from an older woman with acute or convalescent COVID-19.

The CDR3 sequence is CASSMQVLNTEAFF. The CDR3 DNA sequence: TGTGCCAGTAGTATGCAGGTCCTTAACACTGAAGCTTTCTTT. V gene TRBV19 combines with J gene TRBJ1-1, with D unresolved. This CDR3 is 14 amino acids long. Germline CDR1 LNHDA, CDR2 SQIVND (reference sequence). V dropped 3 bases and J dropped 2 bases, with 10 bases sitting between them. Full variable domain (missing parts from reference TRBV19 and TRBJ1-1): DGGITQSPKYLFRKEGQNVTLSCEQNLNHDAMYWYRQDPGQGLRLIYYSQIVNDFQKGDIAEGYSVSREKKESFPLTVTSAQKNPTAFYLCASSMQVLNTEAFFGQGTRLTVV.

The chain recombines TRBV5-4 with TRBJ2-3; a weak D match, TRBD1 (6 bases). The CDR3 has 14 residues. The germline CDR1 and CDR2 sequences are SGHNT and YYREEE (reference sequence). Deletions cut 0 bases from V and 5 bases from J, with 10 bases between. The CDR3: CASSLEQGGDTQYF. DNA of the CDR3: TGTGCCAGCAGCTTGGAACAGGGTGGAGATACGCAGTATTTT.

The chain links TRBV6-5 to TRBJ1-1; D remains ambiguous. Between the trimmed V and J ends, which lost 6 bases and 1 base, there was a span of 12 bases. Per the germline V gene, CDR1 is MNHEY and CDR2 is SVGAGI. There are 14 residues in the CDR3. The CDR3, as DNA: TGTGCCAGCAGGAGACATATGAAGAACACTGAAGCTTTCTTT. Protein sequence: CASRRHMKNTEAFF.

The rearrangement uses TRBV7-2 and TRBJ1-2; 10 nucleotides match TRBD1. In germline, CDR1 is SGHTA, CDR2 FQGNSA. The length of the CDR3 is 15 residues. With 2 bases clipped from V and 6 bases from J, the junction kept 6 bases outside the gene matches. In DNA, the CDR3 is TGTGCCAGCAGCTTAACCGGGACAGGGGCTAATGGCTACACCTTC. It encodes CASSLTGTGANGYTF. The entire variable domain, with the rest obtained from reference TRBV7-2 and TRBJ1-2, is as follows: GAGVSQSPSNKVTEKGKDVELRCDPISGHTALYWYRQSLGQGLEFLIYFQGNSAPDKSGLPSDRFSAERTGGSVSTLTIQRTQQEDSAVYLCASSLTGTGANGYTFGSGTRLTVV.

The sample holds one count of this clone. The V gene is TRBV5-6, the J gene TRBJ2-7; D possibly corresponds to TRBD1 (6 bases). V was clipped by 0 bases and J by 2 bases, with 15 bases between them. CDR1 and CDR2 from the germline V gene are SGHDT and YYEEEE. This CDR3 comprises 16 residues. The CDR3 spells CASSLAGQTGTYEQYF. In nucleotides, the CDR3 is TGTGCCAGCAGCTTGGCCGGACAGACGGGGACCTACGAGCAGTACTTC.

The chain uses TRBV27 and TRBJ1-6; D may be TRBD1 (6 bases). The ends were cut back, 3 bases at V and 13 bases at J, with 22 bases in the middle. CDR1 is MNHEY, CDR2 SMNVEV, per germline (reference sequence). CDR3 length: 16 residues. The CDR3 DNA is TGTGCCAGCAGTTTTCAACCCCCGGGACACGGGATCCCCCTCCACTTT. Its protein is CASSFQPPGHGIPLHF.

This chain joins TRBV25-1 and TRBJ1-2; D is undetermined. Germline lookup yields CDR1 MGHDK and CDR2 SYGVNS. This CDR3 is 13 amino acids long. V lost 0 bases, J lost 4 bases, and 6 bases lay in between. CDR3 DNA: TGTGCCAGCAGTGAATATGAGGTCTATGGCTACACCTTC. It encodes CASSEYEVYGYTF.

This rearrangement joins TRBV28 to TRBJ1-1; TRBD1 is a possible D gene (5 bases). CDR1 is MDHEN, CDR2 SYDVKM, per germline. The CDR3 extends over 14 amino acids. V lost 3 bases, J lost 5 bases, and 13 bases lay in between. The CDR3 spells CASSFTRDRTEAFF. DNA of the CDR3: TGTGCCAGCAGTTTTACCAGGGATCGTACTGAAGCTTTCTTT.

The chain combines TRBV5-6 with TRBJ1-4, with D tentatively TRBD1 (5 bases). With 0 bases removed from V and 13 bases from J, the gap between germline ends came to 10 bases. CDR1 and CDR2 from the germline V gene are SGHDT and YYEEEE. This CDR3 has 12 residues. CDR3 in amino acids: CASSLAAGRLFF. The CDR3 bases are TGTGCCAGCAGCTTGGCTGCAGGGCGACTGTTTTTT.

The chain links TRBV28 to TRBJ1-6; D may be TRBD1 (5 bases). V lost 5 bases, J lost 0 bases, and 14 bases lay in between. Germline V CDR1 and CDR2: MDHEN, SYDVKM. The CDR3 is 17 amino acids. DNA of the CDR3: TGTGCCAGCAGTCCCTTTCGGGGGAGCTCCTATAATTCACCCCTCCACTTT. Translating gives CASSPFRGSSYNSPLHF.

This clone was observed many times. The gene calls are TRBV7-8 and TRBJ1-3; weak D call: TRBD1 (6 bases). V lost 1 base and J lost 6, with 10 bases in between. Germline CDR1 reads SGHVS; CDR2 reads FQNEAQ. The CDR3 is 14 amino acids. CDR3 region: CASSLDRATNTIYF. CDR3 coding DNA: TGTGCCAGCAGCTTAGACAGGGCTACAAACACCATATATTTT.